A selection of T cell receptor beta chains follows, all from one sample in a study of a mutant IDH1 vaccine in newly diagnosed glioma. Their antigen targets remain unknown. The data were produced by immunoSEQ multiplex PCR, yet TCRdb's version contains in-frame clones alone and is incomplete. The sample holds about 66,000 clones, under 85% seen once. The sequencing used PBMCs, collected from a glioma patient whose treatment included an IDH1 peptide vaccine. These receptors came from a young man with glioma. Each CDR3 is given with its conserved first and last residue. Fields, in order: CDR3 protein, CDR3 DNA, clone size, J gene, V gene, D gene. D genes are given only for firm matches. For some rows the clone size is stated as once, few or many, or as a class when expanded; others skip it.

CDR3aa: CASSYSGSRKDGYTF
CDR3nt: TGTGCCAGCAGTTACTCGGGGAGTCGGAAGGATGGCTACACCTTC
abundance: .
j_gene: TRBJ1-2
v_gene: TRBV6-5
d_gene: .

CDR3aa: CASSLGFGTGDEQFF
CDR3nt: TGCGCCAGCAGCTTGGGTTTCGGCACAGGCGATGAGCAGTTCTTC
abundance: .
j_gene: TRBJ2-1
v_gene: TRBV5-1
d_gene: .

CDR3aa: CASSQEEAGENTEAFF
CDR3nt: TGTGCCAGCAGCCAAGAGGAGGCCGGAGAGAACACTGAAGCTTTCTTT
abundance: .
j_gene: TRBJ1-1
v_gene: TRBV4-2
d_gene: .

CDR3aa: CATSRDRGVGYTF
CDR3nt: TGTGCCACCAGCAGAGATCGGGGAGTTGGCTACACCTTC
abundance: few
j_gene: TRBJ1-2
v_gene: TRBV15
d_gene: .

CDR3aa: CASSYSSGPSSYEQYF
CDR3nt: TGTGCCAGCAGTTACTCGAGCGGCCCTAGCTCCTACGAGCAGTACTTC
abundance: .
j_gene: TRBJ2-7
v_gene: TRBV6-5
d_gene: .

CDR3aa: CASSFSGRSYEQYF
CDR3nt: TGTGCCAGCAGCTTCAGCGGACGGTCCTACGAGCAGTACTTC
abundance: few
j_gene: TRBJ2-7
v_gene: TRBV5-4
d_gene: .

CDR3aa: CASSLTAGALTGELFF
CDR3nt: TGTGCCAGCAGTTTAACAGCGGGAGCTCTCACCGGGGAGCTGTTTTTT
abundance: .
j_gene: TRBJ2-2
v_gene: TRBV27
d_gene: TRBD2

CDR3aa: CASRTLVGYEQYF
CDR3nt: TGCGCCAGCAGGACACTAGTGGGGTACGAGCAGTACTTC
abundance: once
j_gene: TRBJ2-7
v_gene: TRBV10-2
d_gene: .

CDR3aa: CASSPQGDDNEQFF
CDR3nt: TGCGCCAGCAGCCCCCAGGGAGACGACAATGAGCAGTTCTTC
abundance: .
j_gene: TRBJ2-1
v_gene: TRBV4-3
d_gene: .

CDR3aa: CASSDRGPQHF
CDR3nt: TGTGCCAGCAGTGATCGGGGACCCCAGCATTTT
abundance: .
j_gene: TRBJ1-5
v_gene: TRBV2
d_gene: .

CDR3aa: CASSPLHGSAKNIQYF
CDR3nt: TGTGCCAGCAGCCCCCTACACGGAAGTGCCAAAAACATTCAGTACTTC
abundance: .
j_gene: TRBJ2-4
v_gene: TRBV9
d_gene: .

CDR3aa: CARSLGLLAGGQVTDTQYF
CDR3nt: TGTGCCAGAAGCTTGGGTCTGCTAGCGGGGGGCCAAGTAACAGATACGCAGTATTTT
abundance: few
j_gene: TRBJ2-3
v_gene: TRBV5-3
d_gene: TRBD2

CDR3aa: CASSLRTRGVWEQYF
CDR3nt: TGTGCCAGCAGTTTACGGACCCGCGGTGTTTGGGAGCAGTACTTC
abundance: .
j_gene: TRBJ2-7
v_gene: TRBV27
d_gene: .

CDR3aa: CASSLGEGFGYTF
CDR3nt: TGTGCCAGCAGCTTAGGAGAGGGATTTGGCTACACCTTC
abundance: .
j_gene: TRBJ1-2
v_gene: TRBV7-6
d_gene: .

CDR3aa: CASSSGDSLNKAFF
CDR3nt: TGTGCCAGCAGCTCAGGGGACAGCCTAAATAAAGCTTTCTTT
abundance: few
j_gene: TRBJ1-1
v_gene: TRBV13
d_gene: TRBD1

CDR3aa: CASSAFQGNTGELFF
CDR3nt: TGTGCCAGCAGTGCCTTCCAGGGGAACACCGGGGAGCTGTTTTTT
abundance: .
j_gene: TRBJ2-2
v_gene: TRBV5-8
d_gene: .

CDR3aa: CASSLVGRGRVPVKETQYF
CDR3nt: TGTGCCAGCAGCTTAGTAGGTAGAGGCAGGGTCCCAGTTAAAGAGACCCAGTACTTC
abundance: .
j_gene: TRBJ2-5
v_gene: TRBV11-1
d_gene: .

CDR3aa: CASSLGTGIWNQPQHF
CDR3nt: TGTGCCAGCAGTTTAGGGACAGGAATTTGGAATCAGCCCCAGCATTTT
abundance: .
j_gene: TRBJ1-5
v_gene: TRBV28
d_gene: TRBD1

CDR3aa: CASSWTSEETQYF
CDR3nt: TGTGCCAGCTCATGGACATCCGAAGAGACCCAGTACTTC
abundance: .
j_gene: TRBJ2-5
v_gene: TRBV18
d_gene: .

CDR3aa: CASSRNVPDTQYF
CDR3nt: TGTGCCAGCAGTCGAAACGTCCCAGATACGCAGTATTTT
abundance: .
j_gene: TRBJ2-3
v_gene: TRBV2
d_gene: .

CDR3aa: CASSVGAEQEAFF
CDR3nt: TGTGCCAGCAGCGTAGGGGCAGAACAAGAAGCTTTCTTT
abundance: .
j_gene: TRBJ1-1
v_gene: TRBV9
d_gene: .

CDR3aa: CSVGRANEKLFF
CDR3nt: TGCAGCGTGGGGAGGGCTAATGAAAAACTGTTTTTT
abundance: .
j_gene: TRBJ1-4
v_gene: TRBV29-1
d_gene: .

CDR3aa: CASSLADSSYEQYF
CDR3nt: TGTGCCAGCAGTTTAGCGGACTCATCCTACGAGCAGTACTTC
abundance: .
j_gene: TRBJ2-7
v_gene: TRBV27
d_gene: .

CDR3aa: CAWSFGPVNEQYF
CDR3nt: TGTGCCTGGAGCTTCGGCCCGGTAAACGAGCAGTACTTC
abundance: .
j_gene: TRBJ2-7
v_gene: TRBV30
d_gene: .

CDR3aa: CASSPAPDRGSGYTF
CDR3nt: TGTGCCAGCAGCCCCGCCCCGGACAGGGGAAGTGGCTACACCTTC
abundance: .
j_gene: TRBJ1-2
v_gene: TRBV28
d_gene: TRBD1

CDR3aa: CASSSPGGDTEAFF
CDR3nt: TGTGCCAGTAGTTCCCCAGGGGGGGACACTGAAGCTTTCTTT
abundance: .
j_gene: TRBJ1-1
v_gene: TRBV19
d_gene: TRBD1

CDR3aa: CASSLQGSYSTEAFF
CDR3nt: TGTGCCAGCAGCTTACAGGGGTCATATTCCACTGAAGCTTTCTTT
abundance: few
j_gene: TRBJ1-1
v_gene: TRBV7-2
d_gene: .

CDR3aa: CASSLQGAGGHGYTF
CDR3nt: TGTGCCAGCAGCTTACAGGGGGCGGGCGGGCATGGCTACACCTTC
abundance: .
j_gene: TRBJ1-2
v_gene: TRBV5-4
d_gene: TRBD1

CDR3aa: CASSTRTASYNEQFF
CDR3nt: TGTGCCAGCAGCACCCGGACGGCTTCCTACAATGAGCAGTTCTTC
abundance: .
j_gene: TRBJ2-1
v_gene: TRBV9
d_gene: .

CDR3aa: CASSRGSEQYF
CDR3nt: TGTGCCAGCAGTCGGGGGTCTGAGCAGTACTTC
abundance: .
j_gene: TRBJ2-7
v_gene: TRBV25-1
d_gene: .

CDR3aa: CSVRGLGNTEAFF
CDR3nt: TGTAGCGTTAGGGGCCTCGGGAACACTGAAGCTTTCTTT
abundance: once
j_gene: TRBJ1-1
v_gene: TRBV29-1
d_gene: .

CDR3aa: CASSREESEKLFF
CDR3nt: TGTGCCAGCTCACGGGAGGAATCTGAAAAACTGTTTTTT
abundance: .
j_gene: TRBJ1-4
v_gene: TRBV18
d_gene: .

CDR3aa: CASSWGGGTGELFF
CDR3nt: TGCGCCAGCAGCTGGGGTGGGGGCACCGGGGAGCTGTTTTTT
abundance: .
j_gene: TRBJ2-2
v_gene: TRBV5-1
d_gene: .

CDR3aa: CASSLNPRSSYEQYF
CDR3nt: TGTGCCAGCAGCTTGAACCCGAGGAGCTCCTACGAGCAGTACTTC
abundance: .
j_gene: TRBJ2-7
v_gene: TRBV5-6
d_gene: .

CDR3aa: CASSLVAGVENQPQHF
CDR3nt: TGTGCCAGCAGCCTTGTCGCAGGGGTTGAAAATCAGCCCCAGCATTTT
abundance: few
j_gene: TRBJ1-5
v_gene: TRBV27
d_gene: .

CDR3aa: CASRKRGGPYNEQFF
CDR3nt: TGTGCCAGCCGAAAACGGGGGGGGCCCTACAATGAGCAGTTCTTC
abundance: .
j_gene: TRBJ2-1
v_gene: TRBV10-3
d_gene: TRBD2

CDR3aa: CASSFRGTEAFF
CDR3nt: TGTGCCAGCAGTTTCCGGGGCACTGAAGCTTTCTTT
abundance: .
j_gene: TRBJ1-1
v_gene: TRBV28
d_gene: .

CDR3aa: CASSQTGLAGFYEQYF
CDR3nt: TGTGCCAGCAGCCAAACCGGACTAGCGGGGTTTTACGAGCAGTACTTC
abundance: .
j_gene: TRBJ2-7
v_gene: TRBV5-5
d_gene: TRBD2

CDR3aa: CASSFSSYGYTF
CDR3nt: TGTGCCAGCAGTTTTTCTTCCTATGGCTACACCTTC
abundance: .
j_gene: TRBJ1-2
v_gene: TRBV28
d_gene: .

CDR3aa: CASSQREFQETQYF
CDR3nt: TGCGCCAGCAGCCAACGGGAGTTCCAAGAGACCCAGTACTTC
abundance: once
j_gene: TRBJ2-5
v_gene: TRBV4-1
d_gene: .

CDR3aa: CASSQYEHTEAFF
CDR3nt: TGTGCCAGCAGCCAGTACGAACACACTGAAGCTTTCTTT
abundance: .
j_gene: TRBJ1-1
v_gene: TRBV14
d_gene: .

CDR3aa: CASSQVLGGGRVDEQFF
CDR3nt: TGCGCCAGCAGCCAAGTTCTAGGAGGGGGTCGAGTTGATGAGCAGTTCTTC
abundance: .
j_gene: TRBJ2-1
v_gene: TRBV4-3
d_gene: .

CDR3aa: CASSSDRSSYNSPLHF
CDR3nt: TGCGCCAGCAGCTCTGACAGGAGCTCCTATAATTCACCCCTCCACTTT
abundance: .
j_gene: TRBJ1-6
v_gene: TRBV5-1
d_gene: .

CDR3aa: CASSEGAGIYGYTF
CDR3nt: TGTGCCAGCAGTGAAGGGGCAGGCATCTATGGCTACACCTTC
abundance: .
j_gene: TRBJ1-2
v_gene: TRBV6-1
d_gene: .

CDR3aa: CASSSRSNSPLHF
CDR3nt: TGTGCCAGCAGCTCCCGGTCTAATTCACCCCTCCACTTT
abundance: .
j_gene: TRBJ1-6
v_gene: TRBV5-8
d_gene: .

CDR3aa: CASSLVLGDNIQYF
CDR3nt: TGTGCCAGCAGCTTAGTCCTGGGGGATAACATTCAGTACTTC
abundance: .
j_gene: TRBJ2-4
v_gene: TRBV11-2
d_gene: .

CDR3aa: CSVKGTLNTEAFF
CDR3nt: TGCAGCGTCAAGGGGACCCTGAACACTGAAGCTTTCTTT
abundance: .
j_gene: TRBJ1-1
v_gene: TRBV29-1
d_gene: .

CDR3aa: CASSPQGGSSYNSPLHF
CDR3nt: TGTGCCAGCAGTCCCCAAGGTGGGAGCTCCTATAATTCACCCCTCCACTTT
abundance: .
j_gene: TRBJ1-6
v_gene: TRBV28
d_gene: .

CDR3aa: CASSWTSGRSYNEQFF
CDR3nt: TGTGCCAGCAGCTGGACTAGCGGGAGGTCTTACAATGAGCAGTTCTTC
abundance: .
j_gene: TRBJ2-1
v_gene: TRBV7-8
d_gene: TRBD2

CDR3aa: CASSPLIYGYTF
CDR3nt: TGTGCCAGCAGTCCCTTGATCTATGGCTACACCTTC
abundance: .
j_gene: TRBJ1-2
v_gene: TRBV7-9
d_gene: .

CDR3aa: CASIPQPNSPEQYF
CDR3nt: TGTGCCAGCATCCCCCAACCAAACAGTCCCGAGCAGTACTTC
abundance: .
j_gene: TRBJ2-7
v_gene: TRBV2
d_gene: .

CDR3aa: CAISESLTRDSPLHF
CDR3nt: TGTGCCATCAGTGAGTCGTTGACGAGAGATTCACCCCTCCACTTT
abundance: .
j_gene: TRBJ1-6
v_gene: TRBV10-3
d_gene: .

CDR3aa: CASSLTDLGVYNEQFF
CDR3nt: TGTGCCAGCAGCTTGACGGATCTGGGGGTATACAATGAGCAGTTCTTC
abundance: .
j_gene: TRBJ2-1
v_gene: TRBV5-5
d_gene: .